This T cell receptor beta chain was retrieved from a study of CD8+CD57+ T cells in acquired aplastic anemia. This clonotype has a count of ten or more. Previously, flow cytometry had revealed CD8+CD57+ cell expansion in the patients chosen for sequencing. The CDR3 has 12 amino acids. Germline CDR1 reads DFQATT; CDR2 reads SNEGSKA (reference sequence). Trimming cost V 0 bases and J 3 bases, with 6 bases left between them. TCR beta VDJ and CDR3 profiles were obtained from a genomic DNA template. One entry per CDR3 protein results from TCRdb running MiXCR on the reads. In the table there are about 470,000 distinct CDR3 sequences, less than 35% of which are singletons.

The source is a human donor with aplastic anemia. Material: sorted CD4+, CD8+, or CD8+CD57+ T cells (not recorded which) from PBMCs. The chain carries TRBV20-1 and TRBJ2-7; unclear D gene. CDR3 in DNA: TGCAGTGCTAGAGAGGTAGACTACGAGCAGTACTTC. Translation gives CSAREVDYEQYF.